This T cell receptor (beta chain) came from a study of blood T cells in healthy people across ages. The study's findings and limits: Naive CD4+ cell counts and diversity both ran higher in long-lived than in aged donors.

For the second PCR, which ran for about 7 to 12 cycles, a sample-barcoded 5' primer and a J-beta primer mix were used. MiXCR, applied by TCRdb to the 5' RACE reads, yields one record per CDR3 protein. The sample shows 550,000 to 750,000 distinct CDR3 sequences, roughly 21% of them seen only once. The CDR3 extends over 15 amino acids. CDR1 is LGHNA and CDR2 is YSLEER in the germline V gene. Unmatched junction bases numbered 2, after V lost 0 bases and J lost 3 bases. A note on this clonotype: The antigen remains undetermined.

J is TRBJ2-3 and V is TRBV4-3; 8 positions agree with TRBD1. The sequencing sample was made of blood. The sequence was obtained from a man in his 70s in good health. CDR3 protein: CASSQDRTGTDTQYF. CDR3 DNA sequence: TGCGCCAGCAGCCAAGATCGGACAGGGACAGATACGCAGTATTTT.